The entry below describes one T cell receptor beta chain. Its matching antigen is unknown. This sample was included in a study of CD8 T cells in ankylosing spondylitis. This CDR3 is built from 11 residues. V lost 11 bases, J lost 6 bases, and 12 bases lay in between. Germline V gives CDR1 LGHDT, CDR2 YNNKEL (reference sequence). Using its own MiXCR run on the 5' RACE reads, TCRdb lists one record per CDR3 protein. This table has about 180,000 distinct CDR3 sequences, around a tenth appearing once. Study-wide results and limits: A TCR beta motif of seven or eight highly homologous variants appeared characteristic of ankylosing spondylitis blood. Existing reports had already noted some motif variants in reactive arthritis synovial fluid and blood.

The chain uses TRBV3-1 and TRBJ2-3; D unresolved. The receptor comes from a female donor with ankylosing spondylitis or in good health (not recorded which). The sequenced sample was blood, either unsorted or a sorted T cell fraction (not recorded which). DNA of the CDR3: TGTGCCTACGGACCCGGGGATACGCAGTATTTT. Protein: CAYGPGDTQYF.